This is a list of T cell receptor beta chains from one sample in a study of post-analysis software for immune sequencing data. TCRdb passed the PCR reads through MiXCR, listing each CDR3 protein once. The sample consists of roughly 570,000 distinct CDR3 sequences, roughly 34% of them appearing once. The sequencing input was blood. The origin of the receptors is a girl aged 2-17 years with multiple sclerosis. Each CDR3 is given with its conserved first and last residue. A D gene is named only where the DNA matches it firmly. Only part of the rows carry a size: once, few, many, or a class if the clone is expanded.

NA	TRBV10-2	TRBJ2-7	NA	CASTPDTNYEQYF	TGCGCCAGCACCCCGGACACCAACTACGAGCAGTACTTC
NA	TRBV27	TRBJ1-6	NA	CASSFGRGNSPLHF	TGTGCCAGCAGTTTCGGTAGGGGAAATTCACCCCTCCACTTT
NA	TRBV5-1	TRBJ1-2	few	CASSSDGPGYGYTF	TGCGCCAGCAGCTCGGACGGCCCTGGCTATGGCTACACCTTC
NA	TRBV12-3/TRBV12-4	TRBJ1-5	NA	CASSLSTVNQPQHF	TGTGCCAGCAGCCTGTCGACAGTCAATCAGCCCCAGCATTTT
NA	TRBV5-8	TRBJ2-2	few	CASSSAIGPEELFF	TGTGCCAGCAGCTCGGCAATCGGGCCCGAGGAGCTGTTTTTT
TRBD2	TRBV7-2	TRBJ2-1	once	CASSLRTSGGYNEQFF	TGTGCCAGCAGCCTACGGACTAGCGGGGGGTACAATGAGCAGTTCTTC
NA	TRBV20-1	TRBJ2-6	few	CSAVKGPGANVLTF	TGCAGTGCCGTAAAGGGTCCTGGGGCCAACGTCCTGACTTTC
NA	TRBV10-2	TRBJ1-4	NA	CASRPPTNEKLFF	TGCGCCAGCAGGCCACCCACTAATGAAAAACTGTTTTTT
TRBD1	TRBV6-2/TRBV6-3	TRBJ1-1	few	CASRTGFAEAFF	TGTGCCAGCCGGACAGGGTTTGCTGAAGCTTTCTTT
TRBD1	TRBV5-1	TRBJ1-1	NA	CASRRRGRMDTEAFF	TGCGCCAGCAGACGGAGGGGGCGGATGGACACTGAAGCTTTCTTT
NA	TRBV4-2	TRBJ1-2	few	CASSQEGQGIGGYTF	TGTGCCAGCAGCCAAGAAGGCCAGGGGATCGGCGGCTACACCTTC
NA	TRBV5-1	TRBJ2-1	NA	CASSLAARLPYNEQFF	TGCGCCAGCAGCTTGGCTGCCAGGCTTCCCTACAATGAGCAGTTCTTC
TRBD2	TRBV15	TRBJ2-5	few	CATSSRAGGLETQYF	TGTGCCACCAGCAGCAGAGCGGGGGGTTTGGAGACCCAGTACTTC
NA	TRBV5-1	TRBJ1-2	few	CASSSTHKYGYTF	TGCGCCAGCAGCTCAACCCACAAGTATGGCTACACCTTC
NA	TRBV3-1	TRBJ2-7	NA	CASSQDLQGASYEQYF	TGTGCCAGCAGCCAAGATTTACAGGGCGCGTCCTACGAGCAGTACTTC
TRBD1	TRBV5-6	TRBJ2-4	NA	CASSLEVGTGEANIQYF	TGTGCCAGCAGCTTGGAGGTTGGGACAGGGGAGGCAAACATTCAGTACTTC
TRBD2	TRBV20-1	TRBJ2-7	few	CSALSGGGSYEQYF	TGCAGTGCTCTAAGCGGGGGTGGCTCCTACGAGCAGTACTTC
NA	TRBV5-1	TRBJ1-4	NA	CASSRVPGPGTNEKLFF	TGCGCCAGCAGCCGAGTCCCGGGACCGGGGACTAATGAAAAACTGTTTTTT
NA	TRBV5-1	TRBJ2-7	few	CASSLWRGRSSYEQYF	TGCGCCAGCAGCCTTTGGCGGGGCCGGAGCTCCTACGAGCAGTACTTC
NA	TRBV14	TRBJ2-7	few	CASSSDWAGEQYF	TGTGCCAGCAGCTCTGATTGGGCGGGGGAGCAGTACTTC
NA	TRBV20-1	TRBJ1-2	few	CSASDRNYGYTF	TGCAGTGCTTCTGACAGGAACTATGGCTACACCTTC
NA	TRBV29-1	TRBJ2-3	few	CSVEAATDTQYF	TGCAGCGTTGAGGCAGCCACAGATACGCAGTATTTT
TRBD2	TRBV3-1	TRBJ2-7	few	CASSQDTSDASYEQYF	TGTGCCAGCAGCCAAGACACTAGCGATGCCTCCTACGAGCAGTACTTC
TRBD1	TRBV5-5	TRBJ1-5	NA	CASNQGDQPQHF	TGTGCCAGTAACCAGGGGGATCAGCCCCAGCATTTT
TRBD1	TRBV29-1	TRBJ2-1	NA	CSVERTGNEQFF	TGCAGCGTTGAACGGACAGGCAATGAGCAGTTCTTC
TRBD1	TRBV18	TRBJ1-6	few	CASSPDGQGDNSPLHF	TGTGCCAGCTCACCCGATGGACAGGGAGATAATTCACCCCTCCACTTT
NA	TRBV7-9	TRBJ1-4	NA	CASSLAGTARGGKLFF	TGTGCCAGCAGCTTGGCAGGAACGGCCCGTGGAGGAAAACTGTTTTTT
TRBD1	TRBV25-1	TRBJ2-4	NA	CASSELDRDKNIRYF	TGTGCCAGCAGTGAACTTGACAGGGACAAAAACATTCGGTACTTC
TRBD2	TRBV7-2	TRBJ2-7	NA	CASSFTPGGSYNEQYF	TGTGCCAGCAGCTTCACCCCGGGGGGGTCCTACAATGAGCAGTACTTC
TRBD1	TRBV20-1	TRBJ1-1	few	CSAPGQGEIMNTEAFF	TGCAGTGCACCGGGACAGGGGGAAATTATGAACACTGAAGCTTTCTTT
NA	TRBV3-1	TRBJ2-3	NA	CASSPGRLPRDTQYF	TGTGCCAGCAGCCCCGGCCGTCTCCCCCGTGATACGCAGTATTTT
NA	TRBV6-5	TRBJ1-2	NA	CASSYSDRHYGYTF	TGTGCCAGCAGTTACTCAGACCGACACTATGGCTACACCTTC
TRBD1	TRBV4-1	TRBJ1-2	NA	CASSQGDRGRGWANYGYTF	TGCGCCAGCAGCCAAGGGGACAGGGGAAGAGGATGGGCCAACTATGGCTACACCTTC
NA	TRBV27	TRBJ1-2	NA	CASSLSIMGNYGYTF	TGTGCCAGCAGTTTATCGATAATGGGGAACTATGGCTACACCTTC
NA	TRBV5-1	TRBJ2-1	few	CASSPAPDYNEQFF	TGCGCCAGCAGCCCCGCCCCGGACTACAATGAGCAGTTCTTC
TRBD2	TRBV6-6	TRBJ2-1	few	CASLERGTAYNEQFF	TGTGCCAGCCTCGAGCGGGGGACCGCCTACAATGAGCAGTTCTTC
TRBD1	TRBV20-1	TRBJ2-3	NA	CSASRGETGSDTQYF	TGCAGTGCTAGTCGTGGAGAGACAGGGTCAGATACGCAGTATTTT
NA	TRBV24-1	TRBJ2-5	NA	CATSAAGRETQYF	TGTGCCACCAGTGCCGCGGGCCGAGAGACCCAGTACTTC
TRBD2	TRBV7-2	TRBJ2-3	many	CASSLHLAGVTDTQYF	TGTGCCAGCAGCTTGCACCTAGCGGGGGTCACAGATACGCAGTATTTT
NA	TRBV7-9	TRBJ1-3	few	CASSLEMGWTSGNTIYF	TGTGCCAGCAGCTTAGAGATGGGATGGACCTCTGGAAACACCATATATTTT
NA	TRBV3-1	TRBJ1-2	NA	CASSPGLLANYGYTF	TGTGCCAGCAGCCCGGGCCTCTTAGCTAACTATGGCTACACCTTC
NA	TRBV6-1	TRBJ1-1	NA	CASSGRGRSELAEAFF	TGTGCCAGCAGTGGTAGGGGGAGAAGTGAGCTCGCTGAAGCTTTCTTT
NA	TRBV20-1	TRBJ2-5	few	CSAFEGPIETQYF	TGCAGTGCCTTCGAGGGCCCCATTGAGACCCAGTACTTC
NA	TRBV12-3/TRBV12-4	TRBJ2-2	NA	CASAQAARNTGELFF	TGTGCCAGCGCTCAGGCCGCAAGGAACACCGGGGAGCTGTTTTTT
TRBD2	TRBV7-3	TRBJ2-7	NA	CASSLTADGAGAQYF	TGTGCCAGCAGCTTAACGGCCGACGGAGCGGGGGCCCAGTACTTC
NA	TRBV5-1	TRBJ1-2	NA	CASSGALPSNYGYTF	TGCGCCAGCAGCGGAGCCTTACCCTCTAACTATGGCTACACCTTC
TRBD1	TRBV19	TRBJ2-7	NA	CASSPTDRGVNEQYF	TGTGCCAGCTCCCCCACGGACAGGGGAGTAAACGAGCAGTACTTC
NA	TRBV9	TRBJ2-4	NA	CASSYPIGVPGEQYF	TGTGCCAGCAGCTACCCCATCGGGGTCCCGGGGGAGCAGTACTTC
TRBD1	TRBV28	TRBJ1-1	NA	CASKLARTGRTEAFF	TGTGCCAGCAAACTAGCCCGGACAGGGCGGACTGAAGCTTTCTTT
NA	TRBV6-1	TRBJ1-4	NA	CASSEVRREKLFF	TGTGCCAGCAGTGAAGTAAGGAGGGAAAAGCTGTTTTTT
NA	TRBV5-1	TRBJ2-1	few	CASSLDIRADQFF	TGCGCCAGCAGCTTGGATATCCGGGCCGATCAGTTCTTC
NA	TRBV13	TRBJ1-2	NA	CASSLPSDSYGYTF	TGTGCCAGCAGCTTACCGAGCGACAGCTATGGCTACACCTTC
NA	TRBV6-5	TRBJ2-2	few	CASSYGETGELFF	TGTGCCAGCAGTTACGGGGAAACCGGGGAGCTGTTTTTT
TRBD2	TRBV2	TRBJ2-5	once	CAISAERGETQYF	TGTGCCATCAGTGCCGAGCGGGGAGAGACCCAGTACTTC
NA	TRBV15	TRBJ1-6	NA	CATSRAGEDSYNSPLHF	TGTGCCACCAGCAGAGCAGGGGAGGACTCCTATAATTCACCCCTCCACTTT
NA	TRBV12-3/TRBV12-4	TRBJ2-3	few	CASSLDRTSTDTQYF	TGTGCCAGCAGTTTAGATAGGACAAGCACAGATACGCAGTATTTT
NA	TRBV11-1	TRBJ2-7	NA	CAGSSRDTLSYEQYF	TGTGCCGGCAGCTCCCGGGACACCCTCTCCTACGAGCAGTACTTC
NA	TRBV3-1	TRBJ1-1	NA	CASSPSPGRVWDTEAFF	TGTGCCAGCAGCCCGTCTCCAGGCAGGGTCTGGGACACTGAAGCTTTCTTT
TRBD1	TRBV29-1	TRBJ2-3	few	CSVLGQASTDTQYF	TGCAGCGTCCTTGGACAGGCCAGCACAGATACGCAGTATTTT